This T cell receptor (beta chain) was identified in a study of vaccination effects on CD4 cells after COVID-19. About the research overall: It was a median of 72 days after the second dose that post-vaccine samples were obtained.

This CDR3 region has 14 residues. Per germline, CDR1 MGHRA and CDR2 YSYEKL. Trimming cost V 4 bases and J 3 bases; bases outside gene matches: 1. The ViraFEST assay expanded antigen-specific CD4+ T cells with viral peptide pools before sequencing. Subsequent to about 10 days of culture, CD4+ T cells were isolated. Everyone in the study got two shots of either the BNT162b2 or mRNA-1273 vaccine. Vaccinees lacked prior SARS-CoV-2 infection and tested negative for nucleocapsid antibodies. TCRdb's table, derived via immunoSEQ multiplex PCR, lists solely in-frame clones and lacks some. The sample comprises roughly 70,000 clones, approximately 76% of which are singletons, and 0.75% to 1% rests with the top ten. Remarks on this clone: Its antigen is unknown.

Material: CD4+ T cells from PBMCs cultured with HCoV-OC43 spike peptides, obtained after COVID-19 vaccination. Stated subset: HCoV-OC43 spike overlapping peptide pool stimulation. The chain carries TRBV4-1 and TRBJ2-5; TRBD1 matches at 11 bases. The clonotype was recovered from a human donor who received a COVID-19 vaccine. DNA of the CDR3: TGCGCCAGCAGCCGGGGACAGGGGGAAGAGACCCAGTACTTC. Translated: CASSRGQGEETQYF.